Below, 22 T cell receptor beta chains from the same sample are listed, as sequenced in a study of cytomegalovirus exposure and HLA in healthy donors. It was with 60 Vbeta and 13 Jbeta primers that the PCR ran. Libraries were prepared by immunoSEQ multiplex PCR; TCRdb keeps only in-frame clonotypes and omits some of them. The data show around 68,000 clones, around 70% seen once. The sample taken for sequencing was PBMCs. Receptors were obtained from a woman between 25 and 40 years old in good health and CMV-seronegative.

The V call is TRBV25-1, the J call TRBJ1-2; a weak D match, TRBD1 (6 bases). The germline gives CDR1 MGHDK, CDR2 SYGVNS. Trimming stripped 2 bases from V and 6 bases from J, with 16 bases between. The CDR3 is 15 residues long. The CDR3 DNA is TGTGCCAGCAGTGAACCGGACAGCTTCTCTCATGGCTACACCTTC. Amino acid sequence: CASSEPDSFSHGYTF.

This clone was seen more than once but under ten times. The chain joins TRBV5-1 to TRBJ1-4; TRBD1 agrees at 12 bases. From germline, CDR1 is SGHRS and CDR2 YFSETQ. After removal of 4 bases from V and 7 bases from J, the junction contained 8 bases not matched to a gene. This CDR3 is built from 16 residues. CDR3 sequence (DNA): TGCGCCAGCAGCCGGGACAGGGGGCGGAGAGGTGAAAAACTGTTTTTT. Encoded protein: CASSRDRGRRGEKLFF.

The gene calls are TRBV19 and TRBJ1-4; weak D call: TRBD1 (5 bases). Looked up from germline, CDR1 is LNHDA and CDR2 is SQIVND (reference sequence). Deletions cut 7 bases from V and 15 bases from J, with 24 bases between. CDR3 size: 14 residues. The CDR3: CASTAGQNRKTVFF. The CDR3 DNA reads as TGTGCCAGTACCGCGGGGCAGAATCGAAAAACTGTGTTTTTT.

The chain joins TRBV28 to TRBJ1-1; 8 positions agree with TRBD1. Germline CDR1 MDHEN, CDR2 SYDVKM. The CDR3 consists of 15 residues. V was pared by 0 bases and J by 2 bases, with 2 bases of the junction left unmatched. CDR3 sequence: CASSLWTGDNTEAFF. Written as DNA, the CDR3 is TGTGCCAGCAGTTTATGGACAGGGGATAACACTGAAGCTTTCTTT.

This clone has only a few counts. This chain uses TRBV15 with TRBJ2-2; TRBD2 agrees at 12 bases. The CDR3 has 15 amino acids. The germline gives CDR1 LNHNV, CDR2 YYDKDF (reference sequence). The ends lost 1 base at V and 6 bases at J; junction bases unmatched: 0. CDR3 protein: CATSRASGGAGELFF. In DNA form, the CDR3 reads TGTGCCACCAGCAGAGCTAGCGGGGGGGCCGGGGAGCTGTTTTTT.

A few counts support this clone. This sequence joins TRBV10-3 and TRBJ1-2; D may be TRBD1 (6 bases). Per germline, CDR1 ENHRY and CDR2 SYGVKD. V was cut by 0 bases and J by 2 bases, with 13 bases left in between. This CDR3 comprises 16 residues. CDR3 sequence reads: CAISESIGGANYGYTF. CDR3 nucleotides: TGTGCCATCAGTGAGTCAATAGGGGGGGCGAACTATGGCTACACCTTC.

The chain links TRBV7-8 to TRBJ1-5; D is ambiguous. Trimming took off 0 bases at V and 0 bases at J, with 6 bases between the two ends. Looked up from germline, CDR1 is SGHVS and CDR2 is FQNEAQ. CDR3 length: 15 amino acids. CDR3 sequence reads: CASSLALYSNQPQHF. The CDR3 DNA sequence: TGTGCCAGCAGCTTAGCACTTTATAGCAATCAGCCCCAGCATTTT.

This chain connects TRBV4-2 to TRBJ2-7; 8 bases agree with TRBD2. Per germline, CDR1 LGHNA and CDR2 YNFKEQ. Trimming took 0 bases from V and 2 from J; bases not matched to a gene: 9. The CDR3 runs 17 residues. CDR3 in amino acids: CASSQDPSGSNAYEQYF. CDR3 nucleotide sequence: TGTGCCAGCAGCCAAGACCCTAGCGGGTCCAATGCCTACGAGCAGTACTTC.

The chain carries TRBV2 and TRBJ1-1, with TRBD1 matching over 10 bases. Germline loops: CDR1 SNHLY, CDR2 FYNNEI. The junction had 2 bases not matched to a gene; V was cut back by 6 bases and J by 1 base. This CDR3 has 14 residues. In nucleotides, the CDR3 is TGTGCCAGCAGAGACAGGGGGCGGAACACTGAAGCTTTCTTT. It codes for CASRDRGRNTEAFF.

This chain joins TRBV29-1 and TRBJ1-2, with D perhaps TRBD1 (5 bases). V shed 6 bases and J shed 7 bases, with 18 bases lying between them. The CDR3 loop spans 13 amino acids. CDR1 is SQVTM and CDR2 is ANQGSEA in the germline V gene. CDR3 sequence reads: CSVQHKGPGGYTF. The CDR3, as DNA: TGCAGCGTCCAGCATAAGGGGCCCGGTGGCTACACCTTC.

The rearrangement joins TRBV2 to TRBJ1-6; the D gene is possibly TRBD1 (5 bases). The CDR3 spans 15 residues. V lost 4 bases and J lost 7, with 14 bases in between. Germline CDR1 SNHLY, CDR2 FYNNEI. The CDR3 here is CASSVGGLRNSPLHF. The CDR3 region has the DNA TGTGCCAGCAGTGTTGGGGGACTGCGGAATTCACCCCTCCACTTT.

The chain recombines TRBV5-1 with TRBJ2-2, with TRBD2 matching over 12 bases. This CDR3 spans 18 amino acids. Unmatched junction bases numbered 13, after V lost 3 bases and J lost 7 bases. Germline CDR1 and CDR2: SGHRS and YFSETQ. CDR3 in amino acids: CASSSIPGLAGPGGELFF. CDR3 DNA sequence: TGCGCCAGCAGCTCCATACCGGGACTAGCGGGTCCCGGCGGGGAGCTGTTTTTT.

This clone was seen a few times. The V gene is TRBV19, the J gene TRBJ1-4, with D perhaps matching TRBD1 (5 bases). The CDR3 sequence is 16 residues long. The germline CDR1 and CDR2 sequences are LNHDA and SQIVND (reference sequence). Trimming stripped 5 bases from V and 3 bases from J, with 16 bases between. The CDR3 DNA reads TGTGCCAGTAGTCTCCAGGGAGGAGGGCCTAATGAAAAACTGTTTTTT. This translates into CASSLQGGGPNEKLFF.

V is TRBV27 and J is TRBJ1-6; perhaps TRBD1 as D (5 bases). The CDR3 has 12 amino acids. The ends were cut back, 4 bases at V and 8 bases at J, with 6 bases in the middle. Germline CDR1 is MNHEY and CDR2 is SMNVEV (reference sequence). DNA of the CDR3: TGTGCCAGCAGTTGGGGGGATTCACCCCTCCACTTT. Protein sequence: CASSWGDSPLHF.

This clone was found a few times. V is TRBV5-5 and J is TRBJ1-1; the match to TRBD1 covers 12 bases. Trimming removed 1 base from V and 5 bases from J; junction bases left unmatched: 6. The CDR3 extends over 16 amino acids. Germline V CDR1 and CDR2: SGHKS, YYEKEE (reference sequence). The CDR3: CASSLRGDRGRTEAFF. CDR3 sequence (DNA): TGTGCCAGCAGCTTGAGAGGGGACAGGGGGCGGACTGAAGCTTTCTTT.

This chain links TRBV7-2 with TRBJ1-1, with TRBD1 as a possible D gene (5 bases). The V and J ends lost 7 bases and 8 bases respectively, with 17 bases between them. The CDR3 runs 13 residues. CDR1 SGHTA and CDR2 FQGNSA come from the germline V gene. The CDR3 region is CASTSRPGGEAFF. The CDR3 bases are TGTGCCAGCACCTCCCGCCCGGGGGGGGAAGCTTTCTTT.

The gene calls are TRBV16 and TRBJ2-2; no reliable D call. The V end was cut by 0 bases, the J end by 0 bases, with 8 bases between. Germline lookup yields CDR1 KGHSY and CDR2 FQNENV. The CDR3 contains 16 residues. CDR3 DNA sequence: TGTGCCAGCAGCCAATCAGTGACATCGAACACCGGGGAGCTGTTTTTT. Amino acid sequence: CASSQSVTSNTGELFF.

The chain uses TRBV7-9 and TRBJ1-2; 10 bases line up with TRBD1. V gave up 2 bases and J gave up 5 bases; unmatched junction bases: 2. The length of the CDR3 is 14 residues. CDR1 and CDR2 (germline): SEHNR, FQNEAQ (reference sequence). CDR3 bases: TGTGCCAGCAGCTTAAAGGGACAGGGGTATGGCTACACCTTC. This codes for CASSLKGQGYGYTF.

The chain recombines TRBV5-8 with TRBJ1-1; 9 bases match TRBD1. V gave up 2 bases and J gave up 1 base; unmatched junction bases: 3. Germline V gene data show CDR1 as SGHTS and CDR2 as YDEGEE. The CDR3 is made up of 15 amino acids. Here the CDR3 reads CASSFKDRGNTEAFF. The CDR3 nucleotides are TGTGCCAGCAGCTTCAAGGACAGGGGGAACACTGAAGCTTTCTTT.

The sample holds a few counts of this clone. V is TRBV2 and J is TRBJ1-4, with a weak D call TRBD1 (6 bases). Between the trimmed V and J ends, which lost 7 bases and 2 bases, there was a span of 14 bases. Per germline, CDR1 SNHLY and CDR2 FYNNEI. CDR3 length equals 15 residues. The CDR3 DNA sequence: TGTGCCAGCAAGGACAGACTAACTACTAATGAAAAACTGTTTTTT. It translates to CASKDRLTTNEKLFF.

V and J are TRBV2 and TRBJ2-7; TRBD1 matches 7 bases. Looked up from germline, CDR1 is SNHLY and CDR2 is FYNNEI. This CDR3 comprises 12 residues. The junction had 2 bases not matched to a gene; V was cut back by 6 bases and J by 3 bases. DNA for the CDR3: TGTGCCAGCAGCGGACAGGACTACGAGCAGTACTTC. Translated: CASSGQDYEQYF.

The chain carries TRBV7-2 and TRBJ1-6, with D possibly matching TRBD1 (5 bases). Germline CDR1 SGHTA, CDR2 FQGNSA. The V end lost 7 bases, the J end lost 4 bases, and 14 bases lay between the germline ends. This CDR3 has 15 amino acids. CDR3 region: CASILRGGYNSPLHF. CDR3 sequence (DNA): TGTGCCAGCATCCTCCGGGGGGGGTATAATTCACCCCTCCACTTT.